Included here is one T cell receptor (beta chain) sequence, with context. Its antigen is unknown. For TCR, cDNA came from 5'RACE template switching, which added a universal primer site and UMIs. A single record per CDR3 protein comes from TCRdb applying MiXCR to the 5' RACE reads. The sample yields 450,000 to 550,000 distinct CDR3 sequences, 15% to 20% seen once. This sample is drawn from a study of T cells after yellow fever vaccination. About the study: SMART-Seq v4 Ultra Low Input prepared the low-cell-number fractions.

Study observations and caveats: A small share of clonotypes appeared in both CD4 and CD8 compartments.

This receptor was taken from a man aged 25 to 40 who received the YFV17D yellow fever vaccine. The starting material was PBMCs, obtained 15 days after the yellow fever booster vaccination.

CDR3 nucleotide sequence: TGCGCCAGCAGCCAATTAGCGGGTCAAGAGACCCAGTACTTC. It yields the protein CASSQLAGQETQYF. V usage is TRBV4-1 and J usage is TRBJ2-5, with 7 positions matching TRBD2. CDR3 length equals 14 residues. Germline V gene lookup returns CDR1 MGHRA and CDR2 YSYEKL. J gave up 2 bases and V 2 bases, and 2 bases lay outside the gene matches.